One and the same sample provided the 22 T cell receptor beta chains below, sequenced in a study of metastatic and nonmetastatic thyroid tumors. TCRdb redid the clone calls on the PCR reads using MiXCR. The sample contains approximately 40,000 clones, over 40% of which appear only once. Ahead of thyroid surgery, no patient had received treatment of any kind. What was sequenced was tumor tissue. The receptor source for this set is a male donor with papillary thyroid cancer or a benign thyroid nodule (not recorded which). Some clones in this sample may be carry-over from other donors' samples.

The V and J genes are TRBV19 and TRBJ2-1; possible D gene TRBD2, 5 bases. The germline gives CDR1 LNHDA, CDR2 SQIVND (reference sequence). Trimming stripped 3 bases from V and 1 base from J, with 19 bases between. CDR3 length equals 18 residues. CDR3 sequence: CASSMDAGPPLSYNEQFF. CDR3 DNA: TGTGCCAGTAGTATGGACGCGGGTCCTCCCTTGTCCTACAATGAGCAGTTCTTC.

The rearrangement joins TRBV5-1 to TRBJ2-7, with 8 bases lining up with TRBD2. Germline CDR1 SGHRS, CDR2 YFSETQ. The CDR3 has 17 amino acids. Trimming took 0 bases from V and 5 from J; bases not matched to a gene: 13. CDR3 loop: CASSLARREGRGNEQYF. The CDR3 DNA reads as TGCGCCAGCAGCTTGGCCCGTCGGGAGGGCCGAGGGAACGAGCAGTACTTC.

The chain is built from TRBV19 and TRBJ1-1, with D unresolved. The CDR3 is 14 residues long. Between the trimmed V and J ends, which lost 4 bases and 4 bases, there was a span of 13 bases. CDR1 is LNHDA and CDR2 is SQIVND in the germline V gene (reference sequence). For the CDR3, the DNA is TGTGCCAGTAGTAAAGGCGGGGTAGGCACTGAAGCTTTCTTT. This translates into CASSKGGVGTEAFF.

The CDR3 protein is CASSQRGAYEQYF. CDR3 nucleotides: TGTGCCAGCAGCCAACGAGGAGCCTACGAGCAGTACTTC. The J gene is TRBJ2-7, the V gene TRBV14; no clear D. There are 13 residues in the CDR3. Germline CDR1 and CDR2: SGHDN and FVKESK. V was cut by 2 bases and J by 2 bases, with 7 bases left in between.

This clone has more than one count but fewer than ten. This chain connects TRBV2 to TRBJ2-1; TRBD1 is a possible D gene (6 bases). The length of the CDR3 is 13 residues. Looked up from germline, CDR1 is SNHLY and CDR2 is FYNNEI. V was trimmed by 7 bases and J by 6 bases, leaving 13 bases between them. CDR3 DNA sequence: TGTGCCAGCAAGGACAGCATCGGCAATGAGCAGTTCTTC. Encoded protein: CASKDSIGNEQFF. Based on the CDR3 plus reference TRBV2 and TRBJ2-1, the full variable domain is EPEVTQTPSHQVTQMGQEVILRCVPISNHLYFYWYRQILGQKVEFLVSFYNNEISEKSEIFDDQFSVERPDGSNFTLKIRSTKLEDSAMYFCASKDSIGNEQFFGPGTRLTVL.

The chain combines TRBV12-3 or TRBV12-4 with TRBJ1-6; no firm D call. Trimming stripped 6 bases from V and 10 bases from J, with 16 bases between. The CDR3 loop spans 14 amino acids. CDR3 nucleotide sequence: TGTGCCAGCAGCTCGGACGGAAGTCGGTCACCCCTCCACTTT. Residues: CASSSDGSRSPLHF.

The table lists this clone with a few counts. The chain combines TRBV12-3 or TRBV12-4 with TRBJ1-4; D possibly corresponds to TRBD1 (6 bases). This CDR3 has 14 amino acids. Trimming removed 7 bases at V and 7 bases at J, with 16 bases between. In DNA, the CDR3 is TGTGCCAGCACCGCTAGAGGGGGAGGTGAAAAACTGTTTTTT. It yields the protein CASTARGGGEKLFF.

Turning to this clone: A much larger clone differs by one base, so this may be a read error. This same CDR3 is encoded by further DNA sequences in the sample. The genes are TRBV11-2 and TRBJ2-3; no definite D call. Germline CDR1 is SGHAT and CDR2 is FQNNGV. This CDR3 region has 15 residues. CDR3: CASSLTSLSTDTQYF. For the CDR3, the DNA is TGTGCCAGCAGCTTAACTTCGCTCAGCACAGATACACAGTATTTT.

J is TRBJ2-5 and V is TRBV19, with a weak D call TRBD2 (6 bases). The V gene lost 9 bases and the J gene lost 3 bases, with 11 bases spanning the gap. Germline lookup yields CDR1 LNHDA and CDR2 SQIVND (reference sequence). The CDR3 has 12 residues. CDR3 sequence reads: CASGSTEETQYF. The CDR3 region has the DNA TGTGCCAGCGGGAGCACCGAAGAGACCCAGTACTTC.

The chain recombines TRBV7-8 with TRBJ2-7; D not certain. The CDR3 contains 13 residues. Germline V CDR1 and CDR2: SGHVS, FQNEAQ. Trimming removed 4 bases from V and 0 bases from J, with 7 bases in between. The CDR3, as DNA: TGTGCCAGCAGCTCTGGACCCTCCTACGAGCAGTACTTC. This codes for CASSSGPSYEQYF.

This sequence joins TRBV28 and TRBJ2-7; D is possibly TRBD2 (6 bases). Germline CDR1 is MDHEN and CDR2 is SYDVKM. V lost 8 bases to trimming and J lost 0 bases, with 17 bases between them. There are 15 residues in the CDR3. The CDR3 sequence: CASGGEAQSSYEQYF. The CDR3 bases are TGTGCCAGCGGCGGGGAGGCGCAGAGCTCCTACGAGCAGTACTTC.

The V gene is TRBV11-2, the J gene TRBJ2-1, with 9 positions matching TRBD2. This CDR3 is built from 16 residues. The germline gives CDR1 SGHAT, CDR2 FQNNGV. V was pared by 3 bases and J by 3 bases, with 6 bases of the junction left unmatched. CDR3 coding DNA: TGTGCCAGCAGCTTGGAGTCTAGCGGGGTCTACAATGAGCAGTTCTTC. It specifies CASSLESSGVYNEQFF.

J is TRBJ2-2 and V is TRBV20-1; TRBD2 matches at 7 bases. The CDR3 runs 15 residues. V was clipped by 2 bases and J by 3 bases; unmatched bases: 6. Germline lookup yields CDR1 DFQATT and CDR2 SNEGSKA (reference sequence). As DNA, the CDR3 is TGCAGTGCTAGATCCAGCGGGGTTGACACCGGGGAGCTGTTTTTT. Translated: CSARSSGVDTGELFF.

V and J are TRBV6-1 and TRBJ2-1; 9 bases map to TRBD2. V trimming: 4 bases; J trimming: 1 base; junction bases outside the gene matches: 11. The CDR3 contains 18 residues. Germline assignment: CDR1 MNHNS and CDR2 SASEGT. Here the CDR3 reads CASSASGKSRASYNEQFF. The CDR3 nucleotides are TGTGCCAGCAGTGCTAGCGGGAAGTCCCGGGCGTCCTACAATGAGCAGTTCTTC.

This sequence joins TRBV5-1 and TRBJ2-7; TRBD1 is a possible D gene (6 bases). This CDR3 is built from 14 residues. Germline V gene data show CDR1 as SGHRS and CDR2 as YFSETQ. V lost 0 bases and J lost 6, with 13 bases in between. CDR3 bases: TGCGCCAGCAGCTTGGGGACAGACCGGGGCGAGCAGTACTTC. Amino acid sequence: CASSLGTDRGEQYF.

The CDR3 sequence: CASSYYGNTQYF. CDR3 coding DNA: TGTGCCAGCAGTTACTACGGAAACACGCAGTATTTT. The chain employs TRBV6-6 and TRBJ2-3; D is unclear. V shed 1 base and J shed 9 bases, with 8 bases lying between them. The CDR3 has 12 residues. Germline loops: CDR1 MNHNY, CDR2 SVGAGI (reference sequence).

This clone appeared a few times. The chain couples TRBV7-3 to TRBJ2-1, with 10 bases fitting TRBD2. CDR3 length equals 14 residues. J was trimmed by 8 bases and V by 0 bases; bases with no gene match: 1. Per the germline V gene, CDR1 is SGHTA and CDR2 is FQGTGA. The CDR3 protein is CASSLTGTSDEQFF. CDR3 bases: TGTGCCAGCAGCTTAACCGGGACTAGCGATGAGCAGTTCTTC. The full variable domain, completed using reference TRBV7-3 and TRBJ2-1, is GAGVSQTPSNKVTEKGKYVELRCDPISGHTALYWYRQSLGQGPEFLIYFQGTGAADDSGLPNDRFFAVRPEGSVSTLKIQRTERGDSAVYLCASSLTGTSDEQFFGPGTRLTVL.

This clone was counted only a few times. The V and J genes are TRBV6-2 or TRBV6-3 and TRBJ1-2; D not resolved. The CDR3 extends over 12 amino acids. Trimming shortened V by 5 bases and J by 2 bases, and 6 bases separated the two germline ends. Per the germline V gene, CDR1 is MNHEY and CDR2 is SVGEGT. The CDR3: CASSDPNYGYTF. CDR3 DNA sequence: TGTGCCAGCAGTGACCCCAACTATGGCTACACCTTC.

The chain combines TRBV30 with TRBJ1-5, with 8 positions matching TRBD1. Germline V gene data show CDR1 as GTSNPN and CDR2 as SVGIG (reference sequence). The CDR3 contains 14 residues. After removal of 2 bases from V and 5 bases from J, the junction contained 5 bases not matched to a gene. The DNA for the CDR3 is TGTGCCTGGAGTTCTGGACAGGGACATCAGCCCCAGCATTTT. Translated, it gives CAWSSGQGHQPQHF.

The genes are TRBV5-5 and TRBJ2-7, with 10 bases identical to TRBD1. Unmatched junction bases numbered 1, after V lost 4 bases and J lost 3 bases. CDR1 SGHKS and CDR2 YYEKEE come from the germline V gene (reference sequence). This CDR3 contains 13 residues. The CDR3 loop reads CASSRDRGYEQYF. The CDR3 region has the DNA TGTGCCAGCAGCCGGGACAGGGGCTACGAGCAGTACTTC.

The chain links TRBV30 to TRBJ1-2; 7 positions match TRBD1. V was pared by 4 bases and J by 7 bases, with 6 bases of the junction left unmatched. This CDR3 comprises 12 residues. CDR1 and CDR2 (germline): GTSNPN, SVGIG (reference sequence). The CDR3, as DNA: TGTGCCTGGACCGGGACAGCAGGTGGCTACACCTTC. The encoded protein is CAWTGTAGGYTF. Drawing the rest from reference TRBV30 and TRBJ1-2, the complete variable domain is SQTIHQWPATLVQPVGSPLSLECTVEGTSNPNLYWYRQAAGRGLQLLFYSVGIGQISSEVPQNLSASRPQDRQFILSSKKLLLSDSGFYLCAWTGTAGGYTFGSGTRLTVV.

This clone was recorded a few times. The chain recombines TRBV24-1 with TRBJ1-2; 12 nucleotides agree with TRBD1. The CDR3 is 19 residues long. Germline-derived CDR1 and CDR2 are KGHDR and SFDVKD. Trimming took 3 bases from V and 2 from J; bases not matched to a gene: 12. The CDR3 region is CATSDVPGQGAPGNYGYTF. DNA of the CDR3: TGTGCCACCAGTGATGTCCCGGGACAGGGGGCGCCGGGGAACTATGGCTACACCTTC.